The subject of this entry is one TCR beta chain. Its antigen is not known. Before any sequencing was done, the ViraFEST assay used viral peptide pools to expand antigen-specific CD4+ T cells. Isolating CD4+ T cells followed more than eight days of culture. SARS-CoV-2 infected the person between March and December 2020, as confirmed by PCR. Researchers reported culturing over 1.5 million PBMC in each well, adding around 10 IU/ml IL-2 and approximately 10 ug/ml peptides. The source of the sample is a study of vaccination effects on CD4 cells after COVID-19. General study results and limits: Marked contraction was observed in infection-induced and vaccine-induced clones late after vaccination. Convalescent post-vaccine spike-reactive clones were mostly newly vaccine-induced.

Produced via immunoSEQ multiplex PCR; TCRdb's table is partial and in-frame only. The profile shows some 30,000 clones, approximately 70% of them singletons. In germline, CDR1 is SGDLS, CDR2 YYNGEE. This CDR3 is 15 amino acids long. Unmatched junction bases numbered 5, after V lost 4 bases and J lost 4 bases. The sequences come from CD4+ T cells from PBMCs cultured with a peptide pool, collected before COVID-19 vaccination. This TCR was recovered from a human donor who had a prior SARS-CoV-2 infection. V is TRBV9 and J is TRBJ2-1; 10 bases match TRBD1. CDR3 nucleotide sequence: TGTGCCAGCAGCACAGGACAGGGGGGGTACAATGAGCAGTTCTTC. Its protein is CASSTGQGGYNEQFF.